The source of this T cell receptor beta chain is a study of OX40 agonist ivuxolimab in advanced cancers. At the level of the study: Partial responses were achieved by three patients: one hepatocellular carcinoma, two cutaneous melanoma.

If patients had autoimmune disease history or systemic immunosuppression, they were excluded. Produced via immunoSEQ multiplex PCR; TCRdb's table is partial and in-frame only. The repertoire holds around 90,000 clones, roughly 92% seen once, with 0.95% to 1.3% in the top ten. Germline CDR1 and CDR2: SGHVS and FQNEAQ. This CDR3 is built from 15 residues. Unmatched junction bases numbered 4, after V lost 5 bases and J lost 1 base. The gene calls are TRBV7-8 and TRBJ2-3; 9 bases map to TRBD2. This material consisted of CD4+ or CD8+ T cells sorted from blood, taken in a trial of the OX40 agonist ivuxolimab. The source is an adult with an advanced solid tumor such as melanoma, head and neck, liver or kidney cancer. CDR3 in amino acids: CASSLRLAGTDTQYF. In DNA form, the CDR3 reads TGTGCCAGCAGCCTCAGACTAGCGGGCACAGATACGCAGTATTTT.